These T cell receptor beta chains were read from a single sample in a study of control samples from healthy donors and cancer patients. The method was immunoSEQ multiplex PCR; TCRdb's version includes in-frame clones alone and lacks a portion of them. This table has 40,000 or so clones, less than 95% appearing once. Source material: PBMCs. Source of these receptors: a woman aged 40 to 55 with head and neck cancer. Both conserved end residues are part of each CDR3. A D gene is named only where the DNA matches it firmly. Only some rows state a clone size, as once, few, many or a class for expanded clones.

v_call	clone_size	j_call	d_call	cdr3_nt	cdr3_aa
TRBV4-1	.	TRBJ2-7	TRBD2	TGCGCCAGCAGCCCCCAGCCAGGACTAGCGGGGGGGCCGGACGAGCAGTACTTC	CASSPQPGLAGGPDEQYF
TRBV6-6	.	TRBJ2-5	TRBD1	TGTGCCAGCAGTCCACCGGGACAGCAAGAGACCCAGTACTTC	CASSPPGQQETQYF
TRBV18	once	TRBJ2-2	.	TGTGCCAGCTCACCACGGACAGACACCGGGGAGCTGTTTTTT	CASSPRTDTGELFF
TRBV3-1/TRBV3-2	.	TRBJ1-5	.	TGTGCCAGCAGCCTGGCCGGGGTTCAGCCCCAGCATTTT	CASSLAGVQPQHF
TRBV19	.	TRBJ1-1	TRBD1	TGTGCCAGTAGTAAAGGGGGGACAGTCCTACTGAACACTGAAGCTTTCTTT	CASSKGGTVLLNTEAFF
TRBV5-5	.	TRBJ2-7	TRBD1	TGTGCCAGCAGCTCACACAGGGGGCCTTACGAGCAGTACTTC	CASSSHRGPYEQYF
TRBV2	.	TRBJ1-1	TRBD1	TGTGCCATTCGCGGGGGGATCCGGGACAGGAAACTGAACACTGAAGCTTTCTTT	CAIRGGIRDRKLNTEAFF
TRBV30	.	TRBJ1-1	.	TGTGCCTGGAGTGTAGGGGGGGCCGCAGGCACTGAAGCTTTCTTT	CAWSVGGAAGTEAFF
TRBV29-1	.	TRBJ1-2	TRBD1	TGCAGCGTGGGGACAGGGGAGAACTATGGCTACACCTTC	CSVGTGENYGYTF
TRBV3-1/TRBV3-2	.	TRBJ2-7	.	TGTGCCAGCAGCCAAGATTGGCGACAGTCTTCCCCAGGCGAGCAGTACTTC	CASSQDWRQSSPGEQYF
TRBV11-2	.	TRBJ2-3	TRBD2	TGTGCCAGCAGCTTAGTTCAAGCGGGAGTCACAGATACGCAGTATTTT	CASSLVQAGVTDTQYF
TRBV18	.	TRBJ1-3	.	TGTGCCAGCTCACCATTTAAGGAAAGCTCTGGAAACACCATATATTTT	CASSPFKESSGNTIYF
TRBV5-1	.	TRBJ2-2	TRBD1	TGCGCCAGCAGCAGAGACAGGGTAGACACCGGGGAGCTGTTTTTT	CASSRDRVDTGELFF
TRBV15	.	TRBJ2-3	.	TGTGCCACCAGCGACGGAAGCACAGATACGCAGTATTTT	CATSDGSTDTQYF
TRBV9	.	TRBJ1-2	.	TGTGCCAGCAGCGTAGCCCGGCAAGGGCTCTATGGCTACACCTTC	CASSVARQGLYGYTF
TRBV5-4	.	TRBJ2-5	.	TGTGCCAGCAGCGTAGGACAGTCCAAAGAGACCCAGTACTTC	CASSVGQSKETQYF
TRBV27	.	TRBJ1-2	TRBD1	TGTGCCAGCAGTTTCGGGACAGGGTTGTCTCCAGACTTC	CASSFGTGLSPDF
TRBV18	.	TRBJ2-7	.	TGTGCCAGCTCACCACGGGGAGGCGAGCAGTACTTC	CASSPRGGEQYF
TRBV27	.	TRBJ1-2	TRBD1	TGTGCCAGCGGGGACAGCCCCAGTAACTATGGCTACACCTTC	CASGDSPSNYGYTF
TRBV6-7	.	TRBJ1-1	.	TGTGCCAGCAGTTACCGGCGGGCGAGGCAAGCTTTCTTT	CASSYRRARQAFF
TRBV7-9	.	TRBJ2-3	TRBD2	TGTGCCAGCAGCTTAGGGCTAGCGGGGGGGAAAGATACGCAGTATTTT	CASSLGLAGGKDTQYF
TRBV6-2/TRBV6-3	.	TRBJ1-4	.	TGTGCCAGCAGTTATCCAGACAGGAATAATGAAAAACTGTTTTTT	CASSYPDRNNEKLFF
TRBV19	.	TRBJ2-1	TRBD2	TGTGCCAGTATGGTTAGCGGGTACAATGAGCAGTTCTTC	CASMVSGYNEQFF